The 12 T cell receptor beta chains below all came from one sample that was sequenced in a study of OX40 agonist ivuxolimab in advanced cancers. Clones were sequenced by immunoSEQ multiplex PCR, and TCRdb holds only the in-frame ones, with some missing. This sample has about 60,000 clones, with about 89% found just once. The source material was CD4+ or CD8+ T cells sorted from blood, sampled in a trial of the OX40 agonist ivuxolimab. These TCRs come from an adult with an advanced solid tumor such as melanoma, head and neck, liver or kidney cancer.

The chain recombines TRBV4-1 with TRBJ2-1; 8 positions agree with TRBD2. Germline V CDR1 and CDR2: MGHRA, YSYEKL. The CDR3 has 15 amino acids. V shed 0 bases, J shed 8 bases, and the junction held 6 bases outside the gene matches. DNA of the CDR3: TGCGCCAGCAGCCAAGATCCGGGGGGGAACTATGAGCAGTTCTTC. Its protein is CASSQDPGGNYEQFF.

The gene calls are TRBV7-9 and TRBJ2-2; possibly TRBD2 for D (5 bases). The CDR3 spans 15 residues. Looked up from germline, CDR1 is SEHNR and CDR2 is FQNEAQ (reference sequence). V shed 8 bases and J shed 7 bases, with 20 bases lying between them. The CDR3 sequence is CASVDSLRTGGELFF. DNA for the CDR3: TGTGCCAGCGTGGACTCCCTACGAACCGGCGGGGAGCTGTTTTTT. The entire variable domain, with the rest obtained from reference TRBV7-9 and TRBJ2-2, is as follows: DTGVSQNPRHKITKRGQNVTFRCDPISEHNRLYWYRQTLGQGPEFLTYFQNEAQLEKSRLLSDRFSAERPKGSFSTLEIQRTEQGDSAMYLCASVDSLRTGGELFFGEGSRLTVL.

The rearrangement uses TRBV28 and TRBJ2-1; a possible D gene is TRBD2 (5 bases). Germline V gives CDR1 MDHEN, CDR2 SYDVKM. This CDR3 is built from 15 residues. V shed 4 bases and J shed 8 bases, with 18 bases lying between them. The CDR3 region has the DNA TGTGCCAGCAGTTCCCAATCGGACTGGGTGGATGAGCAGTTCTTC. This gives the protein CASSSQSDWVDEQFF.

The rearrangement uses TRBV4-3 and TRBJ1-1, with TRBD1 as a possible D gene (6 bases). The CDR3 totals 16 residues. Per germline, CDR1 LGHNA and CDR2 YSLEER. V was clipped by 0 bases and J by 5 bases, with 16 bases between them. CDR3 coding DNA: TGCGCCAGCAGCCAAGAAAACCTCCCGGGGGCAACTGAAGCTTTCTTT. It encodes CASSQENLPGATEAFF.

This chain uses TRBV7-2 with TRBJ1-1; D ambiguous. V dropped 3 bases and J dropped 1 base, with 9 bases sitting between them. The CDR3 covers 14 residues. Germline loops: CDR1 SGHTA, CDR2 FQGNSA. CDR3 protein: CASSLSQGNTEAFF. CDR3 coding DNA: TGTGCCAGCAGCTTGAGTCAAGGGAACACTGAAGCTTTCTTT.

This chain connects TRBV5-1 to TRBJ2-1, with a weak D call TRBD2 (6 bases). This CDR3 spans 17 amino acids. V lost 0 bases to trimming and J lost 2 bases, with 15 bases between them. Germline CDR1 is SGHRS and CDR2 is YFSETQ. The CDR3 region has the DNA TGCGCCAGCAGCTTGGAAGGGACTGGACTTCCCTACAATGAGCAGTTCTTC. Protein product: CASSLEGTGLPYNEQFF.

A few counts support this clone. The chain employs TRBV6-5 and TRBJ2-1; weak D call: TRBD2 (6 bases). The CDR3 spans 13 residues. Trimming took 7 bases from V and 11 from J, leaving 18 bases between them. CDR1 and CDR2 (germline): MNHEY, SVGAGI. The CDR3 loop reads CASITPGGGKQFF. DNA for the CDR3: TGTGCCAGCATCACCCCGGGTGGGGGGAAGCAGTTCTTC.

The chain combines TRBV7-9 with TRBJ2-1; a possible D gene is TRBD2 (6 bases). Trimming pared 6 bases from V and 5 bases from J, leaving 17 bases between. CDR3 length equals 15 residues. Germline V CDR1 and CDR2: SEHNR, FQNEAQ (reference sequence). The CDR3 region is CASRPFRDSNNEQFF. CDR3 DNA sequence: TGTGCCAGCAGACCTTTCAGGGACTCTAACAATGAGCAGTTCTTC.

The V and J genes are TRBV7-6 and TRBJ1-1; D uncertain. CDR1 is SGHVS and CDR2 is FNYEAQ in the germline V gene. The CDR3 is made up of 13 amino acids. Between the trimmed V and J ends, which lost 4 bases and 6 bases, there was a span of 12 bases. The CDR3 region has the DNA TGTGCCAGCAGCTATCTTCCAAGGTCTGAAGCTTTCTTT. Its protein product is CASSYLPRSEAFF.

The chain combines TRBV15 with TRBJ1-4, with D perhaps matching TRBD1 (6 bases). The CDR3 loop spans 13 amino acids. Trimming removed 4 bases at V and 8 bases at J, with 11 bases between. Per germline, CDR1 LNHNV and CDR2 YYDKDF (reference sequence). The CDR3 DNA reads TGTGCCACCAGCACGGGGGGCGCGGAAAAACTGTTTTTT. Its translation: CATSTGGAEKLFF.

CDR3 sequence (DNA): TGTGCCAGCAGCCAATGGCGGGACTACACAGATACGCAGTATTTT. Translated: CASSQWRDYTDTQYF. The chain combines TRBV14 with TRBJ2-3, with 7 bases identical to TRBD2. CDR3 size: 15 residues. The J segment lost 2 bases and the V segment lost 2 bases, leaving 4 bases of the junction unmatched. Germline V gene sequence: CDR1 SGHDN, CDR2 FVKESK.

The chain links TRBV27 to TRBJ1-2; TRBD1 might be the D (5 bases). V was cut by 3 bases and J by 3 bases, with 8 bases left in between. The CDR3 is 13 amino acids. Germline V gene sequence: CDR1 MNHEY, CDR2 SMNVEV (reference sequence). The CDR3 DNA sequence: TGTGCCAGCAGTTTTATCAGGGACTATGGCTACACCTTC. Amino acid sequence: CASSFIRDYGYTF.